This T cell receptor (beta chain) was retrieved from a study of blood T cell repertoires in COVID-19. In the study overall: Italy, Spain and the United States were the sources of the convalescent and acute COVID-19 samples. PBMCs, B-cell-depleted T cells, or T cells were the source of the cDNA or gDNA that made up the material.

Sequenced by immunoSEQ multiplex PCR; TCRdb stores in-frame clones only, minus some. The data show 90,000 to 100,000 clones, around nine tenths seen once. Seattle cases were enrolled at active infection and followed longitudinally. This TCR was recovered from a man aged 55-75 years with COVID-19, enrolled during active disease. Sequencing was performed on peripheral blood.

CDR3 in DNA: TGTGCCAGCAGCCGCAGGGGGCGAGATGGCTACACCTTC. Amino acids: CASSRRGRDGYTF. The genes are TRBV7-8 and TRBJ1-2, with 8 bases that match TRBD1. This CDR3 is 13 amino acids long. CDR1 is SGHVS and CDR2 is FQNEAQ in the germline V gene. V was pared by 5 bases and J by 6 bases, with 5 bases of the junction left unmatched.